These 2 T cell receptor beta chains share one sample of origin, sequenced in a study of beta chain features in type 1 diabetes. Their target antigens are unknown. Of the isolated RNA, all was reverse transcribed, and so the sequenced material was expressed TCRB transcripts. The table came from immunoSEQ multiplex PCR; TCRdb's copy has only in-frame clones and leaves some out. The sample lists approximately 280,000 clones, over 14% occurring once. Study-level points and caveats: All four CD4+ subsets of Type 1 diabetes patients contained TCRB CDR3s that were moderately but significantly shorter.

The source material was naive CD4+ T cells from blood. All receptors come from a young man with type 1 diabetes.

The chain recombines TRBV30 with TRBJ2-7; D may be TRBD1 (6 bases). Looked up from germline, CDR1 is GTSNPN and CDR2 is SVGIG (reference sequence). CDR3 length: 14 amino acids. Trimming removed 1 base from V and 7 bases from J, with 17 bases in between. This chain's CDR3 is CAWSGSTGFGEQYF. The CDR3 DNA is TGTGCCTGGAGTGGATCGACAGGTTTTGGGGAGCAGTACTTC.

This clone came up a few times. The chain is built from TRBV5-1 and TRBJ2-3; 8 nucleotides match TRBD2. The CDR3 is 16 residues long. Germline V gene data show CDR1 as SGHRS and CDR2 as YFSETQ. V dropped 4 bases and J dropped 5; count of bases not matched to a gene: 12. CDR3 region: CASSGIAGSAGDTQYF. CDR3 sequence (DNA): TGCGCCAGCAGCGGGATAGCGGGGTCGGCTGGAGATACGCAGTATTTT.